Shown below are 9 T cell receptor beta chains from a single sample sequenced in a study of shared clonotypes between healthy human individuals. Data came from immunoSEQ multiplex PCR; TCRdb stores just in-frame clones and leaves some out. Counted here are 2 million to 2.5 million clones, approximately 95% occurring once; the ten biggest clones make up 0.35% to 0.45%. Specimen: naive CD4+ T cells from PBMCs. Subset described: CD45RA+ positively selected. These receptors were obtained from a man in his late teens or twenties in good health. Some clones in this sample may be carry-over from other donors' samples.

The V call is TRBV4-3, the J call TRBJ2-5; 12 bases align to TRBD2. Germline V gene sequence: CDR1 LGHNA, CDR2 YSLEER. This CDR3 is built from 19 residues. With 0 bases clipped from V and 5 bases from J, the junction kept 13 bases outside the gene matches. The CDR3 here is CASSQDPSGRAPAGETQYF. As DNA, the CDR3 is TGCGCCAGCAGCCAAGATCCTAGCGGGAGGGCCCCAGCCGGGGAGACCCAGTACTTC.

This clone appeared a single time. Other DNA sequences in the sample encode the same CDR3. The V call is TRBV4-1, the J call TRBJ1-2; D is ambiguous. V gave up 1 base and J gave up 2 bases, with 8 bases separating them. Looked up from germline, CDR1 is MGHRA and CDR2 is YSYEKL. The CDR3 is made up of 14 amino acids. As DNA, the CDR3 is TGCGCCAGCAGCCAAGGTCTTTCCAACTATGGCTACACCTTC. This gives the protein CASSQGLSNYGYTF.

The V and J genes are TRBV5-4 and TRBJ2-1; D call uncertain. The germline V gene encodes CDR1 SGHNT and CDR2 YYREEE (reference sequence). V was trimmed by 4 bases and J by 10 bases, leaving 21 bases between them. CDR3 length equals 15 residues. The CDR3 nucleotides read TGTGCCAGCAGCCCCACCCCAGGACCCGTTGGGGAGCAGTTCTTC. The encoded protein is CASSPTPGPVGEQFF.

The genes are TRBV9 and TRBJ1-5; 7 nucleotides agree with TRBD1. CDR1 SGDLS and CDR2 YYNGEE come from the germline V gene. CDR3 size: 17 residues. With V trimmed by 5 bases and J by 6 bases, 17 bases remained unmatched. The CDR3 DNA is TGTGCCAGCAGGACAGGGATGTCCTTAGGTCCGGGTCAGCCCCAGCATTTT. Translated, it gives CASRTGMSLGPGQPQHF.

This clone showed up just once. This rearrangement joins TRBV28 to TRBJ2-1; D gene unclear. This CDR3 region has 14 residues. Germline CDR1 and CDR2: MDHEN and SYDVKM. V dropped 2 bases and J dropped 6 bases, with 11 bases sitting between them. In nucleotides, the CDR3 is TGTGCCAGCAGTTTAGGAGCAAGGCCCAATGAGCAGTTCTTC. Translating gives CASSLGARPNEQFF.

Comments on this clone: Other DNA sequences within the sample encode an identical CDR3. J is TRBJ2-3 and V is TRBV5-1; D gene unclear. CDR3 length: 14 amino acids. In germline, CDR1 is SGHRS, CDR2 YFSETQ. Trimming stripped 0 bases from V and 4 bases from J, with 9 bases between. The CDR3 reads CASSLGGSADTQYF. CDR3 DNA: TGCGCCAGCAGCTTGGGGGGATCGGCAGATACGCAGTATTTT.

The sample holds one count of this clone. This chain connects TRBV6-1 to TRBJ1-5, with 7 bases aligning to TRBD1. CDR1 is MNHNS and CDR2 is SASEGT in the germline V gene. J was trimmed by 0 bases and V by 4 bases; bases with no gene match: 3. The CDR3 is 15 amino acids. The CDR3 region is CASSGQGTSNQPQHF. DNA of the CDR3: TGTGCCAGCAGTGGACAGGGTACTAGCAATCAGCCCCAGCATTTT.

V is TRBV5-6 and J is TRBJ2-5; D is possibly TRBD2 (5 bases). Trimming left V 9 bases short and J 5 bases short, with 17 bases between. Germline-derived CDR1 and CDR2 are SGHDT and YYEEEE. The CDR3 runs to 13 residues. CDR3 coding DNA: TGTGCCACCGCGCCGCGGGCCGGGGAGACCCAGTACTTC. Translated, it gives CATAPRAGETQYF.

This chain connects TRBV2 to TRBJ1-1; TRBD1 is a possible D gene (5 bases). Trimming removed 3 bases at V and 4 bases at J, with 9 bases between. Germline assignment: CDR1 SNHLY and CDR2 FYNNEI. This CDR3 contains 13 residues. CDR3 nucleotides: TGTGCCAGCAGTGATCTCGGGGGCACTGAAGCTTTCTTT. Translating it yields CASSDLGGTEAFF.